This T cell receptor beta chain came from a study of blood T cell repertoires in COVID-19. In the authors' methods: Estimates of nucleated cell counts were drawn from the amplification of reference gene primers. Using immunoSEQ multiplex PCR, the repertoire was profiled, and TCRdb retains in-frame clones only, with some absent. The V and J calls and clone size were taken over from that table, and D and trimming were inferred from the DNA. The sample lists 150,000 to 200,000 clones, less than 85% occurring once. The sequenced sample consisted of peripheral blood. The receptor was derived from a woman of 80 years or more with acute or convalescent COVID-19.

CDR3 bases: TGTGCCAGCAGCTTGGCGGGACTAGCGGGGAACACCGGGGAGCTGTTTTTT. Translating gives CASSLAGLAGNTGELFF. The chain combines TRBV5-4 with TRBJ2-2; TRBD2 agrees at 12 bases. Germline V CDR1 and CDR2: SGHNT, YYREEE (reference sequence). The CDR3 runs to 17 residues. With 0 bases clipped from V and 1 base from J, the junction kept 1 base outside the gene matches.